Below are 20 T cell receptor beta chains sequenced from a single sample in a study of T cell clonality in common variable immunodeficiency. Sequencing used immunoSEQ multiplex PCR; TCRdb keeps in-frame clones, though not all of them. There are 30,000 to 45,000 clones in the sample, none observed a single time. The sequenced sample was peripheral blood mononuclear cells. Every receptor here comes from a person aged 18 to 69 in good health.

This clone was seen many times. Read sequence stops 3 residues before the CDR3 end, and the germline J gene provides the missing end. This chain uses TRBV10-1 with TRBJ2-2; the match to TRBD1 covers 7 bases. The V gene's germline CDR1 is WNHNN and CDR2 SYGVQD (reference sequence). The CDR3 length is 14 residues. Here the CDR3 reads CASSDGRGNEKLFF. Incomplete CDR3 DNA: TGCGCCAGCAGTGATGGCAGGGGGAATGAAAAG.

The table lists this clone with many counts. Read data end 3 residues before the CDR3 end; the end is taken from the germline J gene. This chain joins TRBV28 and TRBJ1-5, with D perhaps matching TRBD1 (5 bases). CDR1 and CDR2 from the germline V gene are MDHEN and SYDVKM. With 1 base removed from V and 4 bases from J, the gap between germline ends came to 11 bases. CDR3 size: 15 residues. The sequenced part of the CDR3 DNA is TGTGCCAGCAGTTTATCCTTGGCAGGGAATCAGCCC. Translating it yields CASSLSLAGNQP. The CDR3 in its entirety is CASSLSLAGNQPQHF.

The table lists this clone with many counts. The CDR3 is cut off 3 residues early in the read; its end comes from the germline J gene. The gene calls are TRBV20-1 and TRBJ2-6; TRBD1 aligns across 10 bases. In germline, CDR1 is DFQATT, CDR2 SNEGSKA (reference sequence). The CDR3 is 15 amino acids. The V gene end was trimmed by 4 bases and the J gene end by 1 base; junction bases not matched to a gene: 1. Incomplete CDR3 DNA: TGCAGTGCTACGGACAGGGGGTCTGGGGCCAACGTC. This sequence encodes CSATDRGSGANV. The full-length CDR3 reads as CSATDRGSGANVLTF.

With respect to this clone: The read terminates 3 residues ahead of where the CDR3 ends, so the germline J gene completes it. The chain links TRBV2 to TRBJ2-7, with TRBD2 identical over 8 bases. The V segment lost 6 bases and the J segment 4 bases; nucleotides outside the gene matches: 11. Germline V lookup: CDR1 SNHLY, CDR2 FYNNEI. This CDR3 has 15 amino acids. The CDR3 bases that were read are TGTGCCAGCAGGGGGACCGGGACTAGTAGGTACGAG. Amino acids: CASRGTGTSRYE. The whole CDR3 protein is CASRGTGTSRYEQYF.

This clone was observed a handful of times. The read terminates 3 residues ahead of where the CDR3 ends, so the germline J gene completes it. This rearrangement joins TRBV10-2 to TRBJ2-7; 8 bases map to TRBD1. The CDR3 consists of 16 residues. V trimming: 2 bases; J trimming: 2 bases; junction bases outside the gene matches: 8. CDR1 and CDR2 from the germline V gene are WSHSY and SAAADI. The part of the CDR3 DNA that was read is TGCGCCAGCAGTGAGGACGGACAGGGATCGGCCTACGAG. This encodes CASSEDGQGSAYE. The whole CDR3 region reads CASSEDGQGSAYEQYF.

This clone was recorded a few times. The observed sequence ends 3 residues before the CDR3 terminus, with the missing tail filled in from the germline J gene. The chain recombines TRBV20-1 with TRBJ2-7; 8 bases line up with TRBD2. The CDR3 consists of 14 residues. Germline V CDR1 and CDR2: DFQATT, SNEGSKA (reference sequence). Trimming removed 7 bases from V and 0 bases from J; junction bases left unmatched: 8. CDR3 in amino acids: CSVSLSGTSYEQYF. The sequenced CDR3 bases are TGCAGTGTTAGCCTTAGCGGGACCTCCTACGAG.

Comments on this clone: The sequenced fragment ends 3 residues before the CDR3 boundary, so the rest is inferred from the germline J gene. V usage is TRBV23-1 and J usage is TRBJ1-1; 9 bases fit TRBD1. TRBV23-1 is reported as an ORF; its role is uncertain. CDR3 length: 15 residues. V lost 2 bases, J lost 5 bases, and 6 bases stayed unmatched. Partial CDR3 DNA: TGCGCCAGCAGTCAAACAGGGGGCGCGGGGACTGAA. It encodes CASSQTGGAGTE. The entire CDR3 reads CASSQTGGAGTEAFF.

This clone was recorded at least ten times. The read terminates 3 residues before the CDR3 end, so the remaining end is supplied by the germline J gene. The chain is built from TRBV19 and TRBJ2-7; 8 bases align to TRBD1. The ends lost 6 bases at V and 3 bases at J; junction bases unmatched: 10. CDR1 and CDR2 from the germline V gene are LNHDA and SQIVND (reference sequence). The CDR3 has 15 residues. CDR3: CASRASGQEIYEQYF. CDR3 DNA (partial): TGTGCCAGTAGGGCATCGGGACAGGAGATCTACGAG. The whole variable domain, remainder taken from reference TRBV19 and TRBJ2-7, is DGGITQSPKYLFRKEGQNVTLSCEQNLNHDAMYWYRQDPGQGLRLIYYSQIVNDFQKGDIAEGYSVSREKKESFPLTVTSAQKNPTAFYLCASRASGQEIYEQYFGPGTRLTVT.

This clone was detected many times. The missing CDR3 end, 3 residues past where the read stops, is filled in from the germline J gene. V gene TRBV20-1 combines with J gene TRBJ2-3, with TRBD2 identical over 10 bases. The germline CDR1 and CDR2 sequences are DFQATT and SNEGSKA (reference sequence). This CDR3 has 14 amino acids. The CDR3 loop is CSARTSGIQETQYF. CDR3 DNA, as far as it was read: TGCAGTGCTCGGACTAGCGGTATCCAAGAGACG.

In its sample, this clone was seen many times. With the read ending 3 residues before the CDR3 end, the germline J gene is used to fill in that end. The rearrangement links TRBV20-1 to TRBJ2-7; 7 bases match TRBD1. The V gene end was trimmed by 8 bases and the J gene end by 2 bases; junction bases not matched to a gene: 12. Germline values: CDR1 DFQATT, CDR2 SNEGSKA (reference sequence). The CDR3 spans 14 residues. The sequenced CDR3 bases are TGCAGTCCAACAGGGGCCTTGGACCCCTACGAG. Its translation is CSPTGALDPYE. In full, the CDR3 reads CSPTGALDPYEQYF.

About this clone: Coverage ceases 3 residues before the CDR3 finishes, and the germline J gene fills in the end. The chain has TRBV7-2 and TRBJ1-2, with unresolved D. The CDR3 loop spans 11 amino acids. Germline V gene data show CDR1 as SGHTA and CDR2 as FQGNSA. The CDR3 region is CASSSPYDYTF. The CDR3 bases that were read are TGTGCCAGCAGCTCCCCCTACGAC.

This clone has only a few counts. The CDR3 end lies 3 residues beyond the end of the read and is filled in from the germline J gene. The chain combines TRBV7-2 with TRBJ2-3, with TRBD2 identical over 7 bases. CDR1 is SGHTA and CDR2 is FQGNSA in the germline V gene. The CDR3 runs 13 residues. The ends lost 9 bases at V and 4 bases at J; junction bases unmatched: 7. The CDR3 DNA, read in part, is TGTGCCAGTTTGCTGGCGGGAGCAGATACG. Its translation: CASLLAGADT. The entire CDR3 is CASLLAGADTQYF.

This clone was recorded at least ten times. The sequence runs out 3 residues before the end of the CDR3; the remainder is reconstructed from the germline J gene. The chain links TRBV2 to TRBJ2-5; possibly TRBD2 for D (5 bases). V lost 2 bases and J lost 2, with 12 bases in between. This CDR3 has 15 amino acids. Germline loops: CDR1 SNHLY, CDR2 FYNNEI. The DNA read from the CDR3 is TGTGCCAGCAGTGAAAACAGCCAGCGGCAAGAGACC. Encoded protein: CASSENSQRQET. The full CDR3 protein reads CASSENSQRQETQYF.

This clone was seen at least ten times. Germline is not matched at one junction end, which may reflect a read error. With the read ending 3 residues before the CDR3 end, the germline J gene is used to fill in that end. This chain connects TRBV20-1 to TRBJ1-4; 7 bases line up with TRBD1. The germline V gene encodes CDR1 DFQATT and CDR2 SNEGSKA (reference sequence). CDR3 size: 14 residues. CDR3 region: CSARGTAEVEKLFF. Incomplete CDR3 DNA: TGCAGTGCAAGAGGGACAGCCGAAGTTGAAAAA.

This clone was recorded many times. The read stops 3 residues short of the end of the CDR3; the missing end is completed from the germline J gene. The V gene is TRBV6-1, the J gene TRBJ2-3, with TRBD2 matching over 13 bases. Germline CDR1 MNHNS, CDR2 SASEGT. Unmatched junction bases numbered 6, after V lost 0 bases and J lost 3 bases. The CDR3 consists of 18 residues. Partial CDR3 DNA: TGTGCCAGCAGTGAAGCTCGGACTAGCGGGAGCGGGACAGATACG. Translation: CASSEARTSGSGTDT. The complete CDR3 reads CASSEARTSGSGTDTQYF.

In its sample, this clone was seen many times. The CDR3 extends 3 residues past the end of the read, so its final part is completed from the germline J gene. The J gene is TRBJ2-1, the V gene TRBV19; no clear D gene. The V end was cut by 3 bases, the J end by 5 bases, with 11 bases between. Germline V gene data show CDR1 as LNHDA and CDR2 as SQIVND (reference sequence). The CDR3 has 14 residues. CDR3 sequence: CASSISSGNNEQFF. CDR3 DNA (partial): TGTGCCAGTAGTATCTCTTCAGGAAACAATGAG.

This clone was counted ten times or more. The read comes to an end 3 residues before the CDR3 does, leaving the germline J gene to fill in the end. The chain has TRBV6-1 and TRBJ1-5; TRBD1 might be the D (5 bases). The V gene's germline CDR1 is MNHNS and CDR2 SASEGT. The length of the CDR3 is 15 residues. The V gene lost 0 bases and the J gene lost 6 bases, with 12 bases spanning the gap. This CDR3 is CASSEAFRESQPQHF. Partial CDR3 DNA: TGTGCCAGCAGTGAAGCCTTCAGGGAATCTCAGCCC.

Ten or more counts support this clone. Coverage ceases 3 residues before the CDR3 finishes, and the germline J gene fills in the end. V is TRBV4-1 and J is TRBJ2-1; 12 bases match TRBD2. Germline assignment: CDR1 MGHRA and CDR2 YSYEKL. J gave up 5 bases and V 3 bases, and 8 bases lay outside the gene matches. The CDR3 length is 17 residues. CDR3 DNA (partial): TGCGCCAGCAGCCACCCTCTAGCGGGAGGGCGCGACAATGAG. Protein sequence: CASSHPLAGGRDNE. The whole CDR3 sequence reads CASSHPLAGGRDNEQFF.

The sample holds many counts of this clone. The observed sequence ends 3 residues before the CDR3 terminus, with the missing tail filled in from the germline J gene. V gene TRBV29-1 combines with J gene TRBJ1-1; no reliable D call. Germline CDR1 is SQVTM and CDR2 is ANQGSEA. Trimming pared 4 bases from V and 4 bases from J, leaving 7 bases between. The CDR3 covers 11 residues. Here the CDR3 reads CSVGKGTEAFF. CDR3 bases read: TGCAGCGTTGGGAAGGGCACTGAA.

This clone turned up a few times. The CDR3 region is CSAWTSGIETYTF. The sequenced CDR3 bases are TGCAGCGCCTGGACTAGCGGGATAGAGACC. The chain combines TRBV29-1 with TRBJ1-2; D remains unclear. The CDR3 goes on 3 residues after the read ends, and that part is filled in from the germline J gene. Germline assignment: CDR1 SQVTM and CDR2 ANQGSEA. The CDR3 extends over 13 amino acids. The full variable domain, completed using reference TRBV29-1 and TRBJ1-2, is SAVISQKPSRDICQRGTSLTIQCQVDSQVTMMFWYRQQPGQSLTLIATANQGSEATYESGFVIDKFPISRPNLTFSTLTVSNMSPEDSSIYLCSAWTSGIETYTFGSGTRLTVV.